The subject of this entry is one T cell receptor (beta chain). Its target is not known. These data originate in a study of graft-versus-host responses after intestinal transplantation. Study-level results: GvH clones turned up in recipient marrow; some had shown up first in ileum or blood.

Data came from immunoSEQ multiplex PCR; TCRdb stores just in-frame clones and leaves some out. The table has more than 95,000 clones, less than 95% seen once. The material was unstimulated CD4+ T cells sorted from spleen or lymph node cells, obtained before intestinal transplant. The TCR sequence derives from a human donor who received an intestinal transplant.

CDR3 sequence reads: CASHPDRGHTEAFF. In DNA, the CDR3 is TGCGCCAGCCACCCAGACAGGGGCCACACTGAAGCTTTCTTT. The J gene is TRBJ1-1, the V gene TRBV5-1, with 8 bases fitting TRBD1. In germline, CDR1 is SGHRS, CDR2 YFSETQ. The length of the CDR3 is 14 residues. The V and J ends lost 7 bases and 3 bases, in that order; junction bases with no gene match: 8.